This TCR beta chain was recovered during a study of cytomegalovirus exposure and HLA in healthy donors. V was pared by 6 bases and J by 7 bases, with 13 bases between. The CDR3 length is 13 residues. CDR1 and CDR2 from the germline V gene are MNHEY and SVGAGI. Primers: 60 Vbeta forward and 13 Jbeta reverse. Here immunoSEQ multiplex PCR was the method, and the copy in TCRdb shows in-frame clones only, minus some. The sample holds roughly 100,000 clones; more than 60% are singletons and the top ten take around 5.8%. The chain employs TRBV6-5 and TRBJ2-1, with a tentative D call TRBD1 (6 bases). Sequencing was done on a sample of PBMCs. This receptor was taken from a woman in her fifties or sixties in good health and CMV-seropositive. In nucleotides, the CDR3 is TGTGCCAGCAGGGACAGAAGCCAAAATGAGCAGTTCTTC. Its protein product is CASRDRSQNEQFF.